This entry lists 21 T cell receptor beta chains sequenced from one sample in a study of blood T cell repertoires in COVID-19. Measured with immunoSEQ multiplex PCR; TCRdb has only the in-frame clones, and not every one. This sample has about 74,000 clones, with roughly 86% found just once. The source material was peripheral blood. The receptor source for this set is a man aged 65-85 years with acute or convalescent COVID-19.

This chain links TRBV19 with TRBJ2-2; TRBD2 might be the D (5 bases). With 2 bases removed from V and 7 bases from J, the gap between germline ends came to 11 bases. Germline assignment: CDR1 LNHDA and CDR2 SQIVND (reference sequence). The CDR3 runs 14 residues. CDR3 loop: CASSIRGRGGELFF. The CDR3 bases are TGTGCCAGTAGTATAAGAGGGCGCGGCGGGGAGCTGTTTTTT.

CDR3 sequence reads: CASSETSFYYNEQFF. Written as DNA, the CDR3 is TGTGCCAGCAGCGAGACTAGTTTCTACTACAATGAGCAGTTCTTC. V usage is TRBV6-5 and J usage is TRBJ2-1, with D perhaps matching TRBD2 (6 bases). Deletions cut 6 bases from V and 3 bases from J, with 15 bases between. CDR3 length: 15 residues. CDR1 and CDR2 (germline): MNHEY, SVGAGI.

V is TRBV6-5 and J is TRBJ2-2; TRBD1 matches 8 bases. Looked up from germline, CDR1 is MNHEY and CDR2 is SVGAGI. CDR3 length: 15 residues. Trimming at V came to 4 bases and at J to 0 bases, leaving 1 base not matched to a gene. CDR3 coding DNA: TGTGCCAGCAGTTTACAGGGGGCGAACACCGGGGAGCTGTTTTTT. Translated, it gives CASSLQGANTGELFF.

This clone has only one observation. The rearrangement uses TRBV5-4 and TRBJ2-7, with 8 bases fitting TRBD1. The CDR3 length is 15 residues. Germline V lookup: CDR1 SGHNT, CDR2 YYREEE (reference sequence). Trimming removed 0 bases from V and 6 bases from J; junction bases left unmatched: 8. The chain's CDR3 is CASSLEQGAASEQYF. DNA of the CDR3: TGTGCCAGCAGCTTGGAGCAGGGGGCCGCATCCGAGCAGTACTTC.

The chain uses TRBV9 and TRBJ2-7; weak D call: TRBD1 (7 bases). V lost 2 bases and J 2 bases, leaving 11 bases between the germline ends. Per germline, CDR1 SGDLS and CDR2 YYNGEE. This CDR3 is built from 14 residues. In DNA, the CDR3 is TGTGCCAGCAGCGTGCGGGGACAGACCTACGAGCAGTACTTC. Protein: CASSVRGQTYEQYF.

This clone was found a few times. The chain has TRBV5-1 and TRBJ1-6, with 7 bases identical to TRBD1. Germline values: CDR1 SGHRS, CDR2 YFSETQ. V shed 9 bases and J 4 bases; nucleotides not matched to a gene: 4. This CDR3 contains 13 residues. CDR3 region: CATSTGYNSPLHF. In nucleotides, the CDR3 is TGCGCCACTTCGACAGGGTATAATTCACCCCTCCACTTT.

In this sample, this clone turned up a few times. The V and J genes are TRBV5-5 and TRBJ2-5, with D possibly matching TRBD2 (6 bases). CDR1 SGHKS and CDR2 YYEKEE come from the germline V gene (reference sequence). This CDR3 contains 15 residues. V lost 1 base to trimming and J lost 5 bases, with 15 bases between them. The CDR3 loop reads CASSLNPGTLETQYF. The CDR3 bases are TGTGCCAGCAGCTTGAACCCCGGGACTTTGGAGACCCAGTACTTC.

This CDR3 is CASSPAGRQETQYF. The CDR3 nucleotides are TGTGCCAGCAGCCCCGCGGGTAGACAAGAGACCCAGTACTTC. This chain connects TRBV3-1 (or the pseudogene TRBV3-2) to TRBJ2-5, with D tentatively TRBD2 (5 bases). V was clipped by 4 bases and J by 2 bases, with 11 bases between them. The germline gives CDR1 LGHDT, CDR2 YNNKEL (reference sequence). This CDR3 comprises 14 residues.

CDR3: CASFRQGSVTDTQYF. Here the CDR3 DNA reads TGTGCCAGCTTTCGACAGGGGAGCGTCACAGATACGCAGTATTTT. This chain uses TRBV28 with TRBJ2-3, with 8 bases matching TRBD1. This CDR3 has 15 amino acids. Germline V gene data show CDR1 as MDHEN and CDR2 as SYDVKM. With V trimmed by 8 bases and J by 2 bases, 9 bases remained unmatched.

The chain combines TRBV19 with TRBJ2-2; perhaps TRBD2 as D (7 bases). This CDR3 is built from 15 residues. V lost 1 base to trimming and J lost 3 bases, with 9 bases between them. Germline V gene lookup returns CDR1 LNHDA and CDR2 SQIVND (reference sequence). The CDR3 DNA follows: TGTGCCAGTAGTATAGGAGGGGGGGACACCGGGGAGCTGTTTTTT. It codes for CASSIGGGDTGELFF.

This clone was seen only once. This rearrangement joins TRBV10-2 to TRBJ2-1; D is possibly TRBD2 (6 bases). V was shortened by 6 bases and J by 2 bases, with 26 bases between the two germline ends. The length of the CDR3 is 19 residues. From germline, CDR1 is WSHSY and CDR2 SAAADI. The CDR3 protein is CASREPRQIGGIAYNEQFF. The CDR3 bases are TGCGCCAGCAGGGAGCCCAGACAGATCGGAGGGATCGCCTACAATGAGCAGTTCTTC.

The chain combines TRBV19 with TRBJ1-5, with D possibly matching TRBD1 (5 bases). CDR3 size: 13 residues. In germline, CDR1 is LNHDA, CDR2 SQIVND (reference sequence). V was cut by 8 bases and J by 6 bases, with 14 bases left in between. The chain's CDR3 is CASSQEITQPQHF. CDR3 bases: TGTGCCAGTTCACAGGAGATCACTCAGCCCCAGCATTTT. The variable domain in full, with the rest retrieved from reference TRBV19 and TRBJ1-5, is DGGITQSPKYLFRKEGQNVTLSCEQNLNHDAMYWYRQDPGQGLRLIYYSQIVNDFQKGDIAEGYSVSREKKESFPLTVTSAQKNPTAFYLCASSQEITQPQHFGDGTRLSIL.

The V and J genes are TRBV10-3 and TRBJ1-6; TRBD1 matches 9 bases. The CDR3 is 15 amino acids. CDR1 ENHRY and CDR2 SYGVKD come from the germline V gene. V lost 0 bases and J lost 10; bases outside the gene matches: 4. DNA for the CDR3: TGTGCCATCAGTGAGTCGGGGACAGGGTGGTCACCCCTCCACTTT. This codes for CAISESGTGWSPLHF.

The V call is TRBV6-1, the J call TRBJ2-2; 9 nucleotides agree with TRBD1. Losses at the gene ends were 3 bases for V and 5 bases for J; bases not matched to a gene: 4. CDR1 MNHNS and CDR2 SASEGT come from the germline V gene. The CDR3 contains 15 residues. The CDR3 nucleotides are TGTGCCAGCAGTGAGGAGGACAGGGGTACCGGGGAGCTGTTTTTT. Protein sequence: CASSEEDRGTGELFF.

The gene calls are TRBV21-1 and TRBJ2-7; TRBD2 is the table's D call and was not checked against the DNA. TRBV21-1 is annotated as a pseudogene. The CDR3 totals 15 residues. CDR3 sequence reads: CASSKVPGTTYEQYF. The CDR3 nucleotides are TGTGCCAGCAGCAAAGTTCCGGGTACCACCTACGAGCAGTACTTC.

The chain combines TRBV13 with TRBJ2-7; 7 bases are shared with TRBD2. The germline gives CDR1 PRHDT, CDR2 FYEKMQ (reference sequence). This CDR3 contains 17 residues. Germline trimming cut 4 bases from V and 5 bases from J; bases unmatched to any gene: 17. The CDR3 DNA is TGTGCCAGCAGCTCACGAAGCCGGGGGGAGGGCCGCGACGAGCAGTACTTC. It codes for CASSSRSRGEGRDEQYF.

CDR3: CASSQGRGRGGHSYNEQFF. The DNA for the CDR3 is TGTGCCAGCAGCCAAGGGAGGGGTCGGGGCGGCCACTCCTACAATGAGCAGTTCTTC. The chain uses TRBV14 and TRBJ2-1, with a tentative D call TRBD2 (6 bases). This CDR3 spans 19 amino acids. CDR1 is SGHDN, CDR2 FVKESK, per germline. The V end was cut by 1 base, the J end by 0 bases, with 19 bases between.

V and J are TRBV2 and TRBJ1-2; TRBD1 might be the D (6 bases). The CDR3 contains 12 residues. The germline V and J ends were trimmed by 6 bases and 6 bases, with 11 bases remaining between them. Germline loops: CDR1 SNHLY, CDR2 FYNNEI. This CDR3 is CASSATGNGYTF. In DNA, the CDR3 is TGTGCCAGCAGCGCAACAGGGAATGGCTACACCTTC.

The V call is TRBV27, the J call TRBJ2-3, with 11 bases that match TRBD2. This CDR3 spans 16 amino acids. Germline CDR1 is MNHEY and CDR2 is SMNVEV (reference sequence). After removal of 4 bases from V and 1 base from J, the junction contained 4 bases not matched to a gene. The CDR3 DNA reads as TGTGCCAGCAGTTCCTTAGCGGGAGGGGGCACAGATACGCAGTATTTT. Translating gives CASSSLAGGGTDTQYF.

The chain joins TRBV9 to TRBJ2-5; D might be TRBD2 (5 bases). The CDR3 contains 15 residues. Deletions cut 4 bases from V and 4 bases from J, with 17 bases between. Germline V gene data show CDR1 as SGDLS and CDR2 as YYNGEE. The CDR3 loop reads CASSPGMRARETQYF. DNA of the CDR3: TGTGCCAGCAGCCCCGGGATGAGGGCTCGAGAGACCCAGTACTTC.

This clone was observed many times. V is TRBV28 and J is TRBJ2-2; TRBD1 matches 10 bases. J lost 9 bases, V lost 5 bases, and 15 bases had no gene match. The CDR3 is 17 amino acids. Germline CDR1 reads MDHEN; CDR2 reads SYDVKM. CDR3 in DNA: TGTGCCAGCAGTGCCTCTCGGCAGGGGACAGGGGTCCGGGAGCTGTTTTTT. Amino acid sequence: CASSASRQGTGVRELFF.